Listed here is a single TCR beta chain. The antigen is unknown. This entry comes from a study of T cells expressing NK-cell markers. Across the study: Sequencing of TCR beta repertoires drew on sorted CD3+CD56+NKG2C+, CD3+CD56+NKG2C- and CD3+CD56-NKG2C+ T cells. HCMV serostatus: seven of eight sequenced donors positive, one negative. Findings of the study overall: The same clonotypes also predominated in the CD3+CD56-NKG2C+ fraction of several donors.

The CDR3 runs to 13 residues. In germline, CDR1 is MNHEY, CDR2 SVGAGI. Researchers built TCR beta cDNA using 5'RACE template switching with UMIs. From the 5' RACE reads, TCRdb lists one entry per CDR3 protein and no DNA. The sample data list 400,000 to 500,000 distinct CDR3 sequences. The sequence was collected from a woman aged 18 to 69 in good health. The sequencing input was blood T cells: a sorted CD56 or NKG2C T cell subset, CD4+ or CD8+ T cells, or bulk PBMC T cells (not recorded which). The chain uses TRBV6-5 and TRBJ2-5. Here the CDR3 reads CASSYSTGETQYF.